These 18 T cell receptor beta chains originate from one sample sequenced in a study. TCRdb re-called the RT-PCR reads with MiXCR, one entry per CDR3 protein. The sample holds around 700,000 distinct CDR3 sequences, 12% to 15% seen once. What was sequenced was memory CD4+ T cells from blood. These TCRs come from a female donor in good health, serving as a healthy control.

This clonotype was detected only a few times. This chain uses TRBV5-1 with TRBJ2-7; tentative D call: TRBD1 (6 bases). The CDR3 is made up of 13 amino acids. Germline CDR1 and CDR2: SGHRS and YFSETQ. V was pared by 2 bases and J by 5 bases, with 11 bases between. The CDR3 DNA reads TGCGCCAGCAGCTTCGCAGGGGACAACGAGCAGTACTTC. It specifies CASSFAGDNEQYF.

This clonotype has more than one count but fewer than ten. The rearrangement uses TRBV20-1 and TRBJ1-6; D is possibly TRBD1 (6 bases). Germline CDR1 reads DFQATT; CDR2 reads SNEGSKA (reference sequence). The CDR3 runs to 17 residues. Deletions cut 0 bases from V and 6 bases from J, with 18 bases between. CDR3: CSARDDGTQGGNSPLHF. CDR3 bases: TGCAGTGCTAGAGATGATGGGACACAGGGAGGTAATTCACCCCTCCACTTT.

This clonotype was observed a few times. This sequence joins TRBV7-6 and TRBJ2-1; 13 bases match TRBD2. Germline lookup yields CDR1 SGHVS and CDR2 FNYEAQ. There are 16 residues in the CDR3. With V trimmed by 3 bases and J by 8 bases, 7 bases remained unmatched. This chain's CDR3 is CASSFPGLAGDYEQFF. The CDR3, as DNA: TGTGCCAGCAGCTTCCCCGGACTAGCGGGAGATTATGAGCAGTTCTTC.

This clonotype was detected many times. CDR3: CSAVDTTRSTDTQYF. In DNA form, the CDR3 reads TGCAGCGCAGTGGATACGACCCGTAGCACAGATACGCAGTATTTT. The chain carries TRBV29-1 and TRBJ2-3; D is ambiguous. The V gene lost 7 bases and the J gene lost 0 bases, with 17 bases spanning the gap. The CDR3 covers 15 residues. Germline V gene lookup returns CDR1 SQVTM and CDR2 ANQGSEA.

Here the CDR3 reads CASRSVQGSSGANVLTF. The CDR3 region has the DNA TGTGCCAGCAGGTCTGTACAGGGATCCTCTGGGGCCAACGTCCTGACTTTC. The chain joins TRBV6-5 to TRBJ2-6; D perhaps matches TRBD1 (6 bases). CDR1 and CDR2 (germline): MNHEY, SVGAGI. This CDR3 spans 17 amino acids. V dropped 6 bases and J dropped 0 bases, with 15 bases sitting between them.

This sequence joins TRBV20-1 and TRBJ2-4; TRBD2 agrees at 7 bases. CDR3 length equals 15 residues. Germline V gene lookup returns CDR1 DFQATT and CDR2 SNEGSKA (reference sequence). After removal of 6 bases from V and 0 bases from J, the junction contained 8 bases not matched to a gene. The CDR3 protein is CSAGRTGGAKNIQYF. Written as DNA, the CDR3 is TGCAGTGCGGGGCGGACGGGGGGAGCCAAAAACATTCAGTACTTC.

This clonotype is medium-sized within its sample. V and J are TRBV12-3 or TRBV12-4 and TRBJ2-1, with TRBD2 identical over 9 bases. After removal of 7 bases from V and 8 bases from J, the junction contained 9 bases not matched to a gene. This CDR3 region has 14 residues. The CDR3 loop is CASTIAGVSDEQFF. CDR3 nucleotide sequence: TGTGCCAGCACCATAGCGGGAGTTAGCGATGAGCAGTTCTTC.

Here the CDR3 reads CSVGSSGGTSYF. The CDR3 DNA sequence: TGCAGCGTTGGTTCTAGCGGAGGGACTTCTTACTTC. The genes are TRBV29-1 and TRBJ2-4; 7 bases line up with TRBD2. The germline V gene has CDR1 SQVTM and CDR2 ANQGSEA. After removal of 4 bases from V and 16 bases from J, the junction contained 13 bases not matched to a gene. The CDR3 extends over 12 amino acids.

Many counts were recorded for this clonotype. The gene calls are TRBV6-5 and TRBJ1-5; D ambiguous. This CDR3 has 11 residues. Trimming removed 8 bases from V and 6 bases from J, with 8 bases in between. Looked up from germline, CDR1 is MNHEY and CDR2 is SVGAGI. CDR3 amino acids: CASAVCQPQHF. In DNA, the CDR3 is TGTGCCAGCGCTGTCTGTCAGCCCCAGCATTTT.

Many counts were recorded for this clonotype. V and J are TRBV9 and TRBJ2-7, with a possible D match to TRBD2 (7 bases). This CDR3 region has 15 residues. V lost 0 bases and J 4 bases, leaving 14 bases between the germline ends. Germline CDR1 reads SGDLS; CDR2 reads YYNGEE. CDR3 region: CASSVDGGLMYEQYF. The DNA for the CDR3 is TGTGCCAGCAGCGTAGACGGGGGGCTTATGTACGAGCAGTACTTC.

The V gene is TRBV28, the J gene TRBJ1-3; tentative D call: TRBD1 (6 bases). The germline V gene encodes CDR1 MDHEN and CDR2 SYDVKM. The CDR3 is 16 amino acids. With 5 bases removed from V and 0 bases from J, the gap between germline ends came to 14 bases. The CDR3 loop reads CASSDGGLDSGNTIYF. CDR3 nucleotide sequence: TGTGCCAGCAGTGACGGGGGGCTGGACTCTGGAAACACCATATATTTT.

The genes are TRBV9 and TRBJ2-7, with 8 bases aligning to TRBD1. Germline CDR1 is SGDLS and CDR2 is YYNGEE. The CDR3 has 13 residues. With 3 bases clipped from V and 7 bases from J, the junction kept 6 bases outside the gene matches. The DNA for the CDR3 is TGTGCCAGCAGCGAGACAGGGGTCGGAGAGCAGTACTTC. It specifies CASSETGVGEQYF. Together with reference TRBV9 and TRBJ2-7, the CDR3 gives the full variable domain: DSGVTQTPKHLITATGQRVTLRCSPRSGDLSVYWYQQSLDQGLQFLIQYYNGEERAKGNILERFSAQQFPDLHSELNLSSLELGDSALYFCASSETGVGEQYFGPGTRLTVT.

This clonotype was observed a handful of times. The V gene is TRBV27, the J gene TRBJ2-1; 15 nucleotides align to TRBD2. This CDR3 contains 16 residues. J lost 12 bases, V lost 3 bases, and 9 bases had no gene match. Germline loops: CDR1 MNHEY, CDR2 SMNVEV (reference sequence). In DNA form, the CDR3 reads TGTGCCAGCAGTTTCCAAGGACTAGCGGGAGGGCGGGTGCAGTTCTTC. Residues: CASSFQGLAGGRVQFF.

This rearrangement joins TRBV20-1 to TRBJ1-1; a possible D gene is TRBD1 (6 bases). This CDR3 region has 16 residues. V was clipped by 3 bases and J by 1 base, with 18 bases between them. Germline lookup yields CDR1 DFQATT and CDR2 SNEGSKA (reference sequence). Here the CDR3 DNA reads TGCAGTGCTAGTTACCTGTCAGGGGCGGGGAACACTGAAGCTTTCTTT. This translates into CSASYLSGAGNTEAFF.

CDR3 residues: CASSSNTNTGELFF. CDR3 in DNA: TGTGCCAGCAGCTCGAACACGAACACCGGGGAGCTGTTTTTT. The rearrangement links TRBV9 to TRBJ2-2; D unclear. Germline V CDR1 and CDR2: SGDLS, YYNGEE. With 4 bases removed from V and 0 bases from J, the gap between germline ends came to 7 bases. The CDR3 extends over 14 amino acids. The whole variable domain, filled in from reference TRBV9 and TRBJ2-2, reads DSGVTQTPKHLITATGQRVTLRCSPRSGDLSVYWYQQSLDQGLQFLIQYYNGEERAKGNILERFSAQQFPDLHSELNLSSLELGDSALYFCASSSNTNTGELFFGEGSRLTVL.

The table lists this clonotype with many counts. The V call is TRBV12-3 or TRBV12-4, the J call TRBJ2-3; TRBD2 agrees at 13 bases. V trimming: 6 bases; J trimming: 4 bases; junction bases outside the gene matches: 7. The CDR3 length is 16 residues. CDR3 region: CASSGGLAGVADTQYF. The CDR3 nucleotides read TGTGCCAGCAGCGGTGGACTAGCGGGAGTGGCAGATACGCAGTATTTT.

The rearrangement uses TRBV20-1 and TRBJ2-5, with a weak D call TRBD1 (7 bases). Trimming removed 6 bases from V and 0 bases from J, with 11 bases in between. Germline V CDR1 and CDR2: DFQATT, SNEGSKA (reference sequence). The CDR3 loop spans 13 amino acids. The DNA for the CDR3 is TGCAGTGCCGGCAGGGGGGACCAAGAGACCCAGTACTTC. It translates to CSAGRGDQETQYF.

The chain carries TRBV12-3 or TRBV12-4 and TRBJ2-7; 8 bases match TRBD1. V was clipped by 6 bases and J by 5 bases; unmatched bases: 6. This CDR3 has 13 amino acids. The CDR3 coding sequence is TGTGCCAGCAGAAAGACAGGGGCCCACGAGCAGTACTTC. Protein sequence: CASRKTGAHEQYF.